This entry lists 6 T cell receptor beta chains sequenced from one sample in a study of blood T cell repertoires in COVID-19. The data were produced by immunoSEQ multiplex PCR, yet TCRdb's version contains in-frame clones alone and is incomplete. The sample lists about 33,000 clones; approximately 80% were seen once. The sequenced sample was peripheral blood. These receptors were taken from a man older than 75 with acute or convalescent COVID-19.

With respect to this clone: A much bigger clone sits one base away, suggesting this may be a read error. The V call is TRBV7-9, the J call TRBJ2-2; D uncertain. V was pared by 4 bases and J by 4 bases, with 4 bases between. Germline CDR1 and CDR2: SEHNR and FQNEAQ (reference sequence). CDR3 length equals 12 residues. CDR3 in amino acids: CASSSSTGELFF. The CDR3 DNA reads TGTGCCAGCAGCTCCAGCACCGGGGAGCTGTTTTTT. Supplemented by reference TRBV7-9 and TRBJ2-2, the full variable domain reads DTGVSQNPRHKITKRGQNVTFRCDPISEHNRLYWYRQTLGQGPEFLTYFQNEAQLEKSRLLSDRFSAERPKGSFSTLEIQRTEQGDSAMYLCASSSSTGELFFGEGSRLTVL.

The chain carries TRBV4-3 and TRBJ2-1; the D is unclear. CDR1 is LGHNA and CDR2 is YSLEER in the germline V gene. This CDR3 region has 14 residues. The V and J ends lost 1 base and 4 bases respectively, with 8 bases between them. The CDR3 reads CASSQVGLYNEQFF. The CDR3 DNA reads as TGCGCCAGCAGCCAAGTGGGCTTATACAATGAGCAGTTCTTC.

This clone is a singleton in its sample. CDR3 amino acids: CATSGDNQNYGYTF. Written as DNA, the CDR3 is TGTGCCACCAGTGGGGACAACCAGAACTATGGCTACACCTTC. The chain couples TRBV24-1 to TRBJ1-2; the D gene is possibly TRBD1 (6 bases). The CDR3 has 14 residues. The V end was cut by 5 bases, the J end by 2 bases, with 11 bases between. The V gene's germline CDR1 is KGHDR and CDR2 SFDVKD.

Only a few counts were recorded for this clone. This chain uses TRBV6-4 with TRBJ2-1, with 8 bases aligning to TRBD2. The CDR3 has 14 residues. The junction had 8 bases not matched to a gene; V was cut back by 5 bases and J by 8 bases. The germline CDR1 and CDR2 sequences are MRHNA and SNTAGT. The CDR3 DNA follows: TGTGCCAGCAGTTTAGTTGCGGGAGGCGATGAGCAGTTCTTC. It is translated as CASSLVAGGDEQFF.

This clone has only a few counts. This chain joins TRBV7-6 and TRBJ2-3; 7 bases align to TRBD2. Germline CDR1 and CDR2: SGHVS and FNYEAQ. Losses at the gene ends were 3 bases for V and 3 bases for J; bases not matched to a gene: 6. This CDR3 comprises 15 residues. This chain's CDR3 is CASSFSAGMTDTQYF. The DNA of the CDR3 is TGTGCCAGCAGCTTCTCAGCGGGGATGACAGATACGCAGTATTTT.

This clone has more than one count but fewer than ten. This chain joins TRBV24-1 and TRBJ2-3; weak D call: TRBD2 (6 bases). The CDR3 consists of 16 residues. Trimming left V 3 bases short and J 2 bases short, with 14 bases between. Germline CDR1 and CDR2: KGHDR and SFDVKD. CDR3 nucleotide sequence: TGTGCCACCAGTGATACAGCGGCGGGAAACACAGATACGCAGTATTTT. Its protein is CATSDTAAGNTDTQYF.